This TCR beta chain was sequenced for a study of graft-versus-host responses after intestinal transplantation. Study as a whole: Transplant recipients had multivisceral, liver-intestinal, or isolated intestinal grafts. After anti-thymocyte globulin induction, recipients took tacrolimus and steroids for approximately 3 years.

The germline gives CDR1 GTSNPN, CDR2 SVGIG (reference sequence). The CDR3 runs 15 residues. V dropped 2 bases and J dropped 1 base, with 14 bases sitting between them. As for this clone: Its antigen is undetermined.

Repertoires were generated with immunoSEQ multiplex PCR, while TCRdb's copy carries only in-frame clones and drops some. Here the sample spans some 97,000 clones, roughly nine tenths being singletons. The sample in question was unstimulated CD4+ T cells sorted from spleen or lymph node cells, obtained before transplant. The chain carries TRBV30 and TRBJ1-2; D is possibly TRBD1 (5 bases). The TCR was taken from a human donor who was the organ donor for an intestinal transplant. CDR3 region: CAWSMGTQGNYGYTF. The CDR3 coding sequence is TGTGCCTGGAGTATGGGGACCCAGGGTAACTATGGCTACACCTTC.